These T cell receptor beta chains were read from a single sample in a study of cytomegalovirus exposure and HLA in healthy donors. The protocol was immunoSEQ multiplex PCR, while the TCRdb copy is restricted to in-frame clones and leaves out a portion. Here the sample spans around 150,000 clones, roughly 82% being singletons. Sequencing used PBMCs. These receptors were taken from a man between 50 and 59 years old in good health and CMV-seropositive. Both conserved end residues are part of each CDR3. A D gene is named only where the DNA matches it firmly. Where a row states a size, it is once, few, many or the class of an expanded clone; other rows omit it.

CDR3nt: TGTGCCAGCAGGGGGACAATGAACACTGAAGCTTTCTTT; CDR3aa: CASRGTMNTEAFF; j_gene: TRBJ1-1; abundance: once; v_gene: TRBV2; d_gene: -
CDR3nt: TGCGCCAGCACCGGACAGGGGCAGGCTTTCTTT; CDR3aa: CASTGQGQAFF; j_gene: TRBJ1-1; abundance: -; v_gene: TRBV10-1; d_gene: TRBD1
CDR3nt: TGTGCCAGCAGCTTATATTTTTTGGGACAAGGCAATCAGCCCCAGCATTTT; CDR3aa: CASSLYFLGQGNQPQHF; j_gene: TRBJ1-5; abundance: few; v_gene: TRBV7-2; d_gene: -
CDR3nt: TGTGCCAGCCGTTGGGGCAGGGTCAGCACCGGGGAGCTGTTTTTT; CDR3aa: CASRWGRVSTGELFF; j_gene: TRBJ2-2; abundance: -; v_gene: TRBV6-6; d_gene: -
CDR3nt: TGTGCCTGGAGGAGGGACATTGAATACGAGCAGTACTTC; CDR3aa: CAWRRDIEYEQYF; j_gene: TRBJ2-7; abundance: -; v_gene: TRBV30; d_gene: -
CDR3nt: TGTGCCAGTAGTCCCGGGGGGGGAGAAGAGACCCAGTACTTC; CDR3aa: CASSPGGGEETQYF; j_gene: TRBJ2-5; abundance: -; v_gene: TRBV19; d_gene: TRBD2
CDR3nt: TGCGCCAGCAGCCAAGATATCTGGCAGCAAGAGACCCAGTACTTC; CDR3aa: CASSQDIWQQETQYF; j_gene: TRBJ2-5; abundance: -; v_gene: TRBV4-3; d_gene: -
CDR3nt: TGTGCCAGCAGCTCCCTGGGGAGGGTTGGGGGCTACACCTTC; CDR3aa: CASSSLGRVGGYTF; j_gene: TRBJ1-2; abundance: -; v_gene: TRBV7-2; d_gene: -
CDR3nt: TGTGCCAGCAGTTACCCGGCGGGGGCGGGCTACGAGCAGTACTTC; CDR3aa: CASSYPAGAGYEQYF; j_gene: TRBJ2-7; abundance: -; v_gene: TRBV6-6; d_gene: -
CDR3nt: TGTGCCAGCAGCTATAGAGCCGGGGAGCTGTTTTTT; CDR3aa: CASSYRAGELFF; j_gene: TRBJ2-2; abundance: -; v_gene: TRBV5-8; d_gene: -
CDR3nt: TGTGCCAGCAGCTTAGACAGGGCTGACACTGAAGCTTTCTTT; CDR3aa: CASSLDRADTEAFF; j_gene: TRBJ1-1; abundance: -; v_gene: TRBV5-5; d_gene: TRBD1
CDR3nt: TGTGCCAGCAGCTTGGTTCGGGGGAACTGGGAGCTGTTTTTT; CDR3aa: CASSLVRGNWELFF; j_gene: TRBJ2-2; abundance: -; v_gene: TRBV11-2; d_gene: -
CDR3nt: TGTGCCAGCAGCCCAACAGGGGCAGGAAACACCATATATTTT; CDR3aa: CASSPTGAGNTIYF; j_gene: TRBJ1-3; abundance: few; v_gene: TRBV9; d_gene: TRBD1
CDR3nt: TGTGCCAGCAGCTTATCGCGGGACTCCTACGAGCAGTACTTC; CDR3aa: CASSLSRDSYEQYF; j_gene: TRBJ2-7; abundance: -; v_gene: TRBV7-6; d_gene: -
CDR3nt: TGTGCCAGCAGCTTAAGCGGGAGGGCACCGGATACGCAGTATTTT; CDR3aa: CASSLSGRAPDTQYF; j_gene: TRBJ2-3; abundance: -; v_gene: TRBV7-2; d_gene: TRBD2
CDR3nt: TGTGCCAGCAGTTACGGGGACAGGGTACGGGAGCAGTACTTC; CDR3aa: CASSYGDRVREQYF; j_gene: TRBJ2-7; abundance: few; v_gene: TRBV6-5; d_gene: TRBD1
CDR3nt: TGTGCCAGTAGTATTGGACAGGGGAACACTGAAGCTTTCTTT; CDR3aa: CASSIGQGNTEAFF; j_gene: TRBJ1-1; abundance: -; v_gene: TRBV19; d_gene: TRBD1
CDR3nt: TGTGCCAGCTCACCAGGGAGTCCCGAGCAGTACTTC; CDR3aa: CASSPGSPEQYF; j_gene: TRBJ2-7; abundance: -; v_gene: TRBV18; d_gene: -
CDR3nt: TGTGCCAGCAGCCCGCGTGCGGAGACCCAGTACTTC; CDR3aa: CASSPRAETQYF; j_gene: TRBJ2-5; abundance: -; v_gene: TRBV11-2; d_gene: -
CDR3nt: TGTGCCAGTAGTATTCGACAGGTCTCCTACGAGCAGTACTTC; CDR3aa: CASSIRQVSYEQYF; j_gene: TRBJ2-7; abundance: -; v_gene: TRBV19; d_gene: -
CDR3nt: TGCGCCAGCAGCCAAGATCGAGCGGCAAGCTCCTACGAGCAGTACTTC; CDR3aa: CASSQDRAASSYEQYF; j_gene: TRBJ2-7; abundance: -; v_gene: TRBV4-3; d_gene: -
CDR3nt: TGTGCCAGCAGCTTGGCAGATGAGCAGTTCTTC; CDR3aa: CASSLADEQFF; j_gene: TRBJ2-1; abundance: -; v_gene: TRBV5-6; d_gene: -
CDR3nt: TGTGCCAGCAGCCCCCTCCCGGGAACGAACACCGGGGAGCTGTTTTTT; CDR3aa: CASSPLPGTNTGELFF; j_gene: TRBJ2-2; abundance: few; v_gene: TRBV14; d_gene: -
CDR3nt: TGTGCCAGCAGCCCCTCTCCGACTAGCGTCTACGAGCAGTACTTC; CDR3aa: CASSPSPTSVYEQYF; j_gene: TRBJ2-7; abundance: -; v_gene: TRBV9; d_gene: TRBD2
CDR3nt: TGCGCCAGCAGCCCGCGGACAGGGTTTAGCACAGATACGCAGTATTTT; CDR3aa: CASSPRTGFSTDTQYF; j_gene: TRBJ2-3; abundance: -; v_gene: TRBV4-3; d_gene: TRBD1
CDR3nt: TGTGCCAGCAGCCCTATTCTTGCGGGCCCAACTGAAGCTTTCTTT; CDR3aa: CASSPILAGPTEAFF; j_gene: TRBJ1-1; abundance: -; v_gene: TRBV7-8; d_gene: -
CDR3nt: TGTGCCAGCAGCTTAGCGGGGCAGGTCCAAGAGACCCAGTACTTC; CDR3aa: CASSLAGQVQETQYF; j_gene: TRBJ2-5; abundance: -; v_gene: TRBV7-6; d_gene: -
CDR3nt: TGTGCCAGCAGCGACGGGACACTCATGAACACTGAAGCTTTCTTT; CDR3aa: CASSDGTLMNTEAFF; j_gene: TRBJ1-1; abundance: -; v_gene: TRBV11-2; d_gene: -
CDR3nt: TGTGCCAGCAGCCTCAGGACAGGGGCGCGGCTAGCGCCCAAACAGTTCTTC; CDR3aa: CASSLRTGARLAPKQFF; j_gene: TRBJ2-1; abundance: -; v_gene: TRBV11-1; d_gene: TRBD1
CDR3nt: TGTGCCAGCAGCTTGAGGACAGGGCTAGGCTATGGCTACACCTTC; CDR3aa: CASSLRTGLGYGYTF; j_gene: TRBJ1-2; abundance: -; v_gene: TRBV5-6; d_gene: TRBD1
CDR3nt: TGTGCCAGCAGTTCGCAGGGGGCTTCGGTTAATGAGCAGTTCTTC; CDR3aa: CASSSQGASVNEQFF; j_gene: TRBJ2-1; abundance: once; v_gene: TRBV6-6; d_gene: TRBD1
CDR3nt: TGTGCCAGCAGACTGCCTGGGGCTAGCGGGAAGGAGACCCAGTACTTC; CDR3aa: CASRLPGASGKETQYF; j_gene: TRBJ2-5; abundance: -; v_gene: TRBV6-6; d_gene: TRBD2
CDR3nt: TGTGCCAGCAAGGGACTAGGGGGTTCCTACGAGCAGTACTTC; CDR3aa: CASKGLGGSYEQYF; j_gene: TRBJ2-7; abundance: -; v_gene: TRBV5-6; d_gene: TRBD2
CDR3nt: TGTGCCAGCAGTTTCCCGTCGAGGGAGAGAGGCACAGATACGCAGTATTTT; CDR3aa: CASSFPSRERGTDTQYF; j_gene: TRBJ2-3; abundance: -; v_gene: TRBV28; d_gene: -
CDR3nt: TGTGCCAGCAGCTTTAGCGGGGGGGAATACAATGAGCAGTTCTTC; CDR3aa: CASSFSGGEYNEQFF; j_gene: TRBJ2-1; abundance: -; v_gene: TRBV7-3; d_gene: TRBD2
CDR3nt: TGTGCCAGCAGCGGGGGCGTACGAGGTCCCTACAATGAGCAGTTCTTC; CDR3aa: CASSGGVRGPYNEQFF; j_gene: TRBJ2-1; abundance: once; v_gene: TRBV5-5; d_gene: -
CDR3nt: TGTGCCAGCAGCCAAGATCGACAGGGGAATGAGCAGTTCTTC; CDR3aa: CASSQDRQGNEQFF; j_gene: TRBJ2-1; abundance: -; v_gene: TRBV14; d_gene: TRBD1
CDR3nt: TGTGCCAGCTACCCTCCCCCAGGGGGCGGCGGTCAGCCCCAGCATTTT; CDR3aa: CASYPPPGGGGQPQHF; j_gene: TRBJ1-5; abundance: once; v_gene: TRBV28; d_gene: TRBD1
CDR3nt: TGTGCCTGGAGAATGGGACTAGCGGGGGGATCCTACAATGAGCAGTTCTTC; CDR3aa: CAWRMGLAGGSYNEQFF; j_gene: TRBJ2-1; abundance: -; v_gene: TRBV30; d_gene: TRBD2
CDR3nt: TGTGCCAGCAGTTTGACAGGGGTTGAGGAAAAACTGTTTTTT; CDR3aa: CASSLTGVEEKLFF; j_gene: TRBJ1-4; abundance: -; v_gene: TRBV6-1; d_gene: TRBD1
CDR3nt: TGTGCCAGCAGCGCCTCCAGGGGAGATGTATACAATGAGCAGTTCTTC; CDR3aa: CASSASRGDVYNEQFF; j_gene: TRBJ2-1; abundance: -; v_gene: TRBV7-6; d_gene: -
CDR3nt: TGTGCCAGCAGGAGGGACTTAGGAGCTGAAGCTTTCTTT; CDR3aa: CASRRDLGAEAFF; j_gene: TRBJ1-1; abundance: -; v_gene: TRBV7-6; d_gene: -
CDR3nt: TGCGCCAGCAGCTCGGGACTAGCGGGACAGGCCAACGAGCAGTACTTC; CDR3aa: CASSSGLAGQANEQYF; j_gene: TRBJ2-7; abundance: -; v_gene: TRBV5-1; d_gene: TRBD2
CDR3nt: TGTGCCAGCAGTGAAGCAAACAGGGGGGGTAATGAAAAACTGTTTTTT; CDR3aa: CASSEANRGGNEKLFF; j_gene: TRBJ1-4; abundance: -; v_gene: TRBV6-1; d_gene: TRBD1
CDR3nt: TGTGCCACCAGCAGAGATTTTGCAATAGTAGCGGGGGACCCGAACACCGGGGAGCTGTTTTTT; CDR3aa: CATSRDFAIVAGDPNTGELFF; j_gene: TRBJ2-2; abundance: -; v_gene: TRBV15; d_gene: TRBD2
CDR3nt: TGTGCCAGCAGTGAAGTTCCGGGAGGAGGAGCTTTCTTT; CDR3aa: CASSEVPGGGAFF; j_gene: TRBJ1-1; abundance: -; v_gene: TRBV6-1; d_gene: -